These T cell receptor beta chains were read from a single sample in a study of cytomegalovirus exposure and HLA in healthy donors. Generated by immunoSEQ multiplex PCR, the TCRdb table keeps only in-frame clones and is missing some. Of some 150,000 clones in the sample, over 65% are singletons; the top ten hold over 2.5%. The source material was PBMCs. These receptors all stem from a man in his forties in good health and CMV-seropositive. The CDR3 runs from the conserved cysteine through the conserved F or W. The D gene is left open where the match is weak. The size field is filled for only some rows; it gives once, few, many or a size class.

len: 20; abundance: -; j_gene: TRBJ1-2; v_gene: TRBV4-1; d_gene: TRBD1; CDR3nt: TGCGCCAGCAGCCAAATCAAGGGAGACAGGGGCAACCCACGACTCTATGGCTACACCTTC; CDR3aa: CASSQIKGDRGNPRLYGYTF
len: 15; abundance: -; j_gene: TRBJ2-7; v_gene: TRBV9; d_gene: TRBD1; CDR3nt: TGTGCCAGCAGCGTGTCCGGGACAGGCTCCTACGAGCAGTACTTC; CDR3aa: CASSVSGTGSYEQYF
len: 18; abundance: -; j_gene: TRBJ2-1; v_gene: TRBV7-7; d_gene: TRBD2; CDR3nt: TGTGCCAGCAGCCCGAGGACAGGGCGGACTAGCGGGAGTATTGAGCAGTTCTTC; CDR3aa: CASSPRTGRTSGSIEQFF
len: 15; abundance: once; j_gene: TRBJ2-3; v_gene: TRBV23-1; d_gene: -; CDR3nt: TGCGCCAGCAGTCACAGACAGGAGTGCGCAGATACGCAGTATTTT; CDR3aa: CASSHRQECADTQYF
len: 13; abundance: -; j_gene: TRBJ2-7; v_gene: TRBV7-7; d_gene: -; CDR3nt: TGTGCCAGCAGCATGACAGGTAGCCTCGAGCAGTACTTC; CDR3aa: CASSMTGSLEQYF
len: 14; abundance: -; j_gene: TRBJ1-5; v_gene: TRBV27; d_gene: -; CDR3nt: TGTGCCAGCAGTTTACGGCGGGACAATCAGCCCCAGCATTTT; CDR3aa: CASSLRRDNQPQHF
len: 15; abundance: -; j_gene: TRBJ2-4; v_gene: TRBV7-9; d_gene: -; CDR3nt: TGTGCCAGCAGCGATAGGGGGGGAGCCAAAAACATTCAGTACTTC; CDR3aa: CASSDRGGAKNIQYF
len: 15; abundance: few; j_gene: TRBJ1-5; v_gene: TRBV6-1; d_gene: -; CDR3nt: TGTGCCAGCAGTGAATATCGGGGAAGGGAGCAGCCCCAGCATTTT; CDR3aa: CASSEYRGREQPQHF
len: 15; abundance: -; j_gene: TRBJ1-5; v_gene: TRBV2; d_gene: TRBD1; CDR3nt: TGTGCCAGCAGCGGGGACAGCCAATTCAATCAGCCCCAGCATTTT; CDR3aa: CASSGDSQFNQPQHF
len: 12; abundance: -; j_gene: TRBJ2-7; v_gene: TRBV7-9; d_gene: -; CDR3nt: TGTGCCAGCAGCTTCGACGGGTACGAGCAGTACTTC; CDR3aa: CASSFDGYEQYF
len: 15; abundance: -; j_gene: TRBJ1-4; v_gene: TRBV18; d_gene: -; CDR3nt: TGTGCCAGCTCACCATTCGCGGCCCAAGGTGAAAAACTGTTTTTT; CDR3aa: CASSPFAAQGEKLFF
len: 17; abundance: -; j_gene: TRBJ2-7; v_gene: TRBV4-3; d_gene: TRBD2; CDR3nt: TGCGCCAGCAGCCAGGGACTAGCGGGGTCCAGCTCCTACGAGCAGTACTTC; CDR3aa: CASSQGLAGSSSYEQYF
len: 16; abundance: -; j_gene: TRBJ1-2; v_gene: TRBV9; d_gene: -; CDR3nt: TGTGCCAGCAGCGTAGGAAGGGAGCCGGCCCCTGGTGGCTACACCTTC; CDR3aa: CASSVGREPAPGGYTF
len: 15; abundance: -; j_gene: TRBJ2-3; v_gene: TRBV19; d_gene: TRBD1; CDR3nt: TGTGCCAGTATATCAGGGGGCGGACATGCAGATACGCAGTATTTT; CDR3aa: CASISGGGHADTQYF
len: 17; abundance: -; j_gene: TRBJ2-7; v_gene: TRBV2; d_gene: TRBD2; CDR3nt: TGTGCCAGCAGTGTGGGGCTAGCGGGCCGAACCCCCTACGAGCAGTACTTC; CDR3aa: CASSVGLAGRTPYEQYF
len: 16; abundance: -; j_gene: TRBJ2-3; v_gene: TRBV11-1; d_gene: TRBD2; CDR3nt: TGTGCCAGCAGCTTAGTGGCGGGAGGGCCCACAGATACGCAGTATTTT; CDR3aa: CASSLVAGGPTDTQYF
len: 18; abundance: -; j_gene: TRBJ2-5; v_gene: TRBV7-8; d_gene: TRBD2; CDR3nt: TGTGCCAGCAGCTTAGACTGGTCGCTAGCGGGGACACAAGAGACCCAGTACTTC; CDR3aa: CASSLDWSLAGTQETQYF
len: 15; abundance: -; j_gene: TRBJ2-5; v_gene: TRBV2; d_gene: -; CDR3nt: TGTGCCAGCAGTGAAGAGGAGGGGTTCCAAGAGACCCAGTACTTC; CDR3aa: CASSEEEGFQETQYF
len: 14; abundance: -; j_gene: TRBJ2-1; v_gene: TRBV27; d_gene: TRBD2; CDR3nt: TGTGCCAGCACCCCCGGGACTACATACAATGAGCAGTTCTTC; CDR3aa: CASTPGTTYNEQFF
len: 16; abundance: -; j_gene: TRBJ1-1; v_gene: TRBV11-1; d_gene: TRBD1; CDR3nt: TGTGCCAGCAGCACAAGACCGGGACAGAGGAACACTGAAGCTTTCTTT; CDR3aa: CASSTRPGQRNTEAFF
len: 13; abundance: -; j_gene: TRBJ2-1; v_gene: TRBV6-5; d_gene: TRBD1; CDR3nt: TGTGCCAGCAGGGAACAGGGGGCACATGAGCAGTTCTTC; CDR3aa: CASREQGAHEQFF
len: 16; abundance: -; j_gene: TRBJ2-7; v_gene: TRBV4-1; d_gene: TRBD2; CDR3nt: TGCGCCAGCAGCCAAGGTGGGAGGGGCTTCTCCTACGAGCAGTACTTC; CDR3aa: CASSQGGRGFSYEQYF
len: 15; abundance: few; j_gene: TRBJ2-5; v_gene: TRBV7-2; d_gene: TRBD2; CDR3nt: TGTGCCAGCAGCCAACAAGCGGGAGTAAGAGAGACCCAGTACTTC; CDR3aa: CASSQQAGVRETQYF
len: 13; abundance: -; j_gene: TRBJ1-2; v_gene: TRBV19; d_gene: TRBD1; CDR3nt: TGTGCCAGTAGTCCCCGGACAGGGGCTAGCTACACCTTC; CDR3aa: CASSPRTGASYTF
len: 15; abundance: -; j_gene: TRBJ1-5; v_gene: TRBV5-1; d_gene: -; CDR3nt: TGCGCCAGCAGCTTGGTAGGAGGGGAAAATCAGCCCCAGCATTTT; CDR3aa: CASSLVGGENQPQHF
len: 15; abundance: -; j_gene: TRBJ2-1; v_gene: TRBV28; d_gene: TRBD1; CDR3nt: TGTGCCAGCAGTCCCGGGACAGGGGCCTACAATGAGCAGTTCTTC; CDR3aa: CASSPGTGAYNEQFF
len: 15; abundance: -; j_gene: TRBJ2-3; v_gene: TRBV15; d_gene: TRBD2; CDR3nt: TGTGCCACCAGCTTTCGACTAGCGGGGCCAGATACGCAGTATTTT; CDR3aa: CATSFRLAGPDTQYF
len: 8; abundance: -; j_gene: TRBJ2-2; v_gene: TRBV20-1; d_gene: -; CDR3nt: TGCAGTGCCAGGGAGCTGTTTTTT; CDR3aa: CSARELFF
len: 15; abundance: -; j_gene: TRBJ2-7; v_gene: TRBV6-5; d_gene: TRBD1; CDR3nt: TGTGCCAGCAGTTATTCGGGACAGAATTCCTACGAGCAGTACTTC; CDR3aa: CASSYSGQNSYEQYF
len: 11; abundance: -; j_gene: TRBJ2-7; v_gene: TRBV19; d_gene: -; CDR3nt: TGTGCCACGCGGACGGGAGTCGAGCAGTACTTC; CDR3aa: CATRTGVEQYF
len: 16; abundance: -; j_gene: TRBJ2-2; v_gene: TRBV6-1; d_gene: -; CDR3nt: TGTGCCAGCAGTGAAAAGCTAGGAATTTGGCTCGGGGAGCTGTTTTTT; CDR3aa: CASSEKLGIWLGELFF
len: 11; abundance: few; j_gene: TRBJ1-1; v_gene: TRBV10-3; d_gene: -; CDR3nt: TGTGCCACGCTTGCGGGGACTGAAGCTTTCTTT; CDR3aa: CATLAGTEAFF
len: 16; abundance: once; j_gene: TRBJ2-3; v_gene: TRBV7-6; d_gene: TRBD1; CDR3nt: TGTGCCAGCAGCTTCAGACAGGGGCCTAGCACAGATACGCAGTATTTT; CDR3aa: CASSFRQGPSTDTQYF
len: 14; abundance: -; j_gene: TRBJ2-3; v_gene: TRBV19; d_gene: -; CDR3nt: TGTGCCAGTAGTATTAGTAGTAGCACAGATACGCAGTATTTT; CDR3aa: CASSISSSTDTQYF
len: 17; abundance: -; j_gene: TRBJ2-6; v_gene: TRBV29-1; d_gene: TRBD2; CDR3nt: TGCAGCGTAAAAAGGACTAGCTCTCGCTCTGGGGCCAACGTCCTGACTTTC; CDR3aa: CSVKRTSSRSGANVLTF
len: 14; abundance: -; j_gene: TRBJ2-7; v_gene: TRBV6-6; d_gene: TRBD1; CDR3nt: TGTGCCAGCAGACGACAGGGTGGACGGGACGAGCAGTACTTC; CDR3aa: CASRRQGGRDEQYF
len: 15; abundance: -; j_gene: TRBJ2-2; v_gene: TRBV19; d_gene: TRBD2; CDR3nt: TGTGCCAGTAGTATCCCGACTAGCGGGGTGTGGGAGCTGTTTTTT; CDR3aa: CASSIPTSGVWELFF
len: 19; abundance: -; j_gene: TRBJ2-3; v_gene: TRBV5-6; d_gene: TRBD2; CDR3nt: TGTGCCAGCAGCCGACCCTCCTTTACTAGCGGGAGGGCTACAGATACGCAGTATTTT; CDR3aa: CASSRPSFTSGRATDTQYF
len: 15; abundance: -; j_gene: TRBJ2-1; v_gene: TRBV19; d_gene: TRBD2; CDR3nt: TGTGCCAGTAGTACTACTAGCGGCTCCTACAATGAGCAGTTCTTC; CDR3aa: CASSTTSGSYNEQFF
len: 15; abundance: -; j_gene: TRBJ2-7; v_gene: TRBV27; d_gene: TRBD2; CDR3nt: TGTGCCAGCAGTTACCTAGCGGAGGACTCCTACGAGCAGTACTTC; CDR3aa: CASSYLAEDSYEQYF
len: 15; abundance: -; j_gene: TRBJ1-1; v_gene: TRBV5-6; d_gene: TRBD1; CDR3nt: TGTGCCAGCAGCCCCCTGGACAGGGGGGGTACTGAAGCTTTCTTT; CDR3aa: CASSPLDRGGTEAFF
len: 17; abundance: few; j_gene: TRBJ2-1; v_gene: TRBV5-1; d_gene: -; CDR3nt: TGCGCCAGCAGCTTGGGTCTCGGACGGGGGTCCTACAATGAGCAGTTCTTC; CDR3aa: CASSLGLGRGSYNEQFF
len: 14; abundance: once; j_gene: TRBJ2-3; v_gene: TRBV11-2; d_gene: -; CDR3nt: TGTGCCAGCAGCTTAGACCCGTTCCCAGATACGCAGTATTTT; CDR3aa: CASSLDPFPDTQYF
len: 14; abundance: -; j_gene: TRBJ2-2; v_gene: TRBV28; d_gene: -; CDR3nt: TGTGCCAGCACTGGGGAGCCCCGGGCCGGGGAGCTGTTTTTT; CDR3aa: CASTGEPRAGELFF
len: 13; abundance: -; j_gene: TRBJ2-2; v_gene: TRBV2; d_gene: -; CDR3nt: TGTGCCAGCAGTGAACAGGGGATCGGGGAGCTGTTTTTT; CDR3aa: CASSEQGIGELFF
len: 14; abundance: -; j_gene: TRBJ1-6; v_gene: TRBV11-2; d_gene: -; CDR3nt: TGTGCCAGCAGCTTGACAGGTGGTAATTCACCCCTCCACTTT; CDR3aa: CASSLTGGNSPLHF
len: 15; abundance: -; j_gene: TRBJ1-1; v_gene: TRBV19; d_gene: -; CDR3nt: TGTGCCAGTAGTATAGATGGCGGGTCGAACACTGAAGCTTTCTTT; CDR3aa: CASSIDGGSNTEAFF
len: 17; abundance: -; j_gene: TRBJ2-1; v_gene: TRBV28; d_gene: -; CDR3nt: TGTGCCAGCAGTAATGGGTGGCGGTCCAGCTCCTACAATGAGCAGTTCTTC; CDR3aa: CASSNGWRSSSYNEQFF
len: 17; abundance: -; j_gene: TRBJ2-1; v_gene: TRBV18; d_gene: TRBD2; CDR3nt: TGTGCCAGCAGCCAACTTGGCGGGAGTAGCTCCTACAATGAGCAGTTCTTC; CDR3aa: CASSQLGGSSSYNEQFF
len: 13; abundance: -; j_gene: TRBJ1-2; v_gene: TRBV9; d_gene: TRBD1; CDR3nt: TGTGCCAGCAGCACGTGGACAGGGGATGGCTACACCTTC; CDR3aa: CASSTWTGDGYTF
len: 14; abundance: few; j_gene: TRBJ2-1; v_gene: TRBV13; d_gene: TRBD2; CDR3nt: TGTGCCAGCAGCTCGCCCGGGACTAGCGATGAGCAGTTCTTC; CDR3aa: CASSSPGTSDEQFF